Listed below are T cell receptor beta chains from one sample, sequenced in a study of T cell responses to AZD1222 COVID-19 vaccine. The method was immunoSEQ multiplex PCR; TCRdb's version includes in-frame clones alone and lacks a portion of them. Here the sample spans 100,000 to 150,000 clones, 85% being singletons. The sample was peripheral blood, taken 28 days after the second dose of the MenACWY control vaccine. Every receptor here comes from an adult who received the MenACWY meningococcal vaccine as a control. The CDR3 runs from the conserved cysteine through the conserved F or W. D genes are given only for firm matches. Clone size is given for some rows only: seen once, a few or many times, or a class if the clone is expanded.

>TRBJ2-3|TRBV5-1|TRBD2|.
CASSLAIGLAPDTQYF
TGCGCCAGCAGCTTGGCCATAGGACTAGCCCCAGATACGCAGTATTTT
>TRBJ1-6|TRBV7-2|.|few
CASSLSSRSPLHF
TGTGCCAGCAGCTTATCTAGCCGCTCACCCCTCCACTTT
>TRBJ2-5|TRBV7-2|TRBD2|.
CASSRTSGARQETQYF
TGTGCCAGCAGCAGAACTAGCGGGGCGCGTCAAGAGACCCAGTACTTC
>TRBJ2-5|TRBV28|.|.
CASSLGGQGGVETQYF
TGTGCCAGCAGTTTAGGGGGGCAGGGAGGTGTGGAGACCCAGTACTTC
>TRBJ2-5|TRBV4-3|.|.
CPRPRAQETQYF
TGCCCCAGACCCCGGGCTCAAGAGACCCAGTACTTC
>TRBJ2-3|TRBV29-1|TRBD2|.
CSVEVAGGPPQYF
TGCAGCGTTGAAGTAGCGGGAGGGCCTCCGCAGTATTTT
>TRBJ1-2|TRBV2|.|once
CATQGGGYTF
TGTGCCACACAAGGAGGGGGCTACACCTTC
>TRBJ2-5|TRBV6-5|.|.
CASSYSDSLVKTQYF
TGTGCCAGCAGTTACTCGGACAGCCTGGTGAAGACCCAGTACTTC
>TRBJ1-5|TRBV11-3|.|.
CASSVIEGQPQHF
TGTGCCAGCAGCGTGATAGAGGGACAGCCCCAGCATTTT
>TRBJ2-5|TRBV5-1|.|.
CASSFGGGETQYF
TGCGCCAGCAGCTTTGGGGGCGGCGAGACCCAGTACTTC
>TRBJ2-2|TRBV9|TRBD2|.
CASSVVSGGAVTGELFF
TGTGCCAGCAGCGTAGTTAGCGGGGGGGCGGTCACCGGGGAGCTGTTTTTT
>TRBJ1-3|TRBV9|.|.
CASSVGEFYSGNTIYF
TGTGCCAGCAGCGTAGGGGAGTTTTACTCTGGAAACACCATATATTTT
>TRBJ2-2|TRBV5-6|.|.
CASSGDRQYVAGELFF
TGTGCCAGCAGCGGAGACAGGCAGTACGTCGCCGGGGAGCTGTTTTTT
>TRBJ1-2|TRBV3-1/TRBV3-2|.|.
CASSQGLRGYTF
TGTGCCAGCAGCCAAGGACTACGGGGCTACACCTTC
>TRBJ1-5|TRBV6-5|.|.
CASSSTGLGNQPQHF
TGTGCCAGCAGTTCAACAGGGCTGGGAAATCAGCCCCAGCATTTT
>TRBJ2-3|TRBV9|TRBD2|.
CASSVGASGRGDTQYF
TGTGCCAGCAGCGTAGGTGCTAGCGGGAGGGGAGATACGCAGTATTTT
>TRBJ2-2|TRBV5-8|.|.
CASSLGVSNTGELFF
TGTGCCAGCAGCTTGGGGGTTTCGAACACCGGGGAGCTGTTTTTT
>TRBJ2-5|TRBV5-4|TRBD1|.
CASSSRDRGQETQYF
TGTGCCAGCAGTAGCCGGGACAGGGGGCAAGAGACCCAGTACTTC
>TRBJ1-1|TRBV14|.|.
CASSQGTAQNTEAFF
TGTGCCAGCAGCCAAGGGACAGCTCAAAACACTGAAGCTTTCTTT
>TRBJ2-3|TRBV5-8|TRBD2|.
CASSPGTSGGADTQYF
TGTGCCAGCAGCCCCGGGACTAGCGGGGGAGCAGATACGCAGTATTTT
>TRBJ2-1|TRBV5-1|.|once
CASSFDRNEQFF
TGCGCCAGCAGCTTTGACAGAAATGAGCAGTTCTTC
>TRBJ1-1|TRBV7-8|TRBD1|.
CASSLGYRGTNTEAFF
TGTGCCAGCAGCTTAGGATACAGGGGCACGAACACTGAAGCTTTCTTT
>TRBJ1-6|TRBV19|.|.
CASSRQPSSYNSPLHF
TGTGCCAGTAGTCGACAGCCGAGCTCCTATAATTCACCCCTCCACTTT
>TRBJ2-7|TRBV29-1|TRBD1|once
CSVEDGGGTGTYGEQYF
TGCAGCGTTGAAGATGGGGGCGGGACAGGAACCTACGGCGAGCAGTACTTC
>TRBJ2-3|TRBV27|.|.
CASSFQRITDTQYF
TGTGCCAGCAGTTTTCAGCGGATCACAGATACGCAGTATTTT
>TRBJ1-2|TRBV7-9|TRBD1|once
CASVRGRDYGYTF
TGTGCCAGCGTCAGGGGGCGCGACTATGGCTACACCTTC
>TRBJ1-2|TRBV7-3|.|.
CASSLQGTNGYTF
TGTGCCAGCAGCTTACAGGGGACGAATGGCTACACCTTC
>TRBJ1-5|TRBV28|.|.
CASSLTDTRFFNQPQHF
TGTGCCAGCAGTTTAACCGACACCCGATTCTTCAATCAGCCCCAGCATTTT
>TRBJ2-1|TRBV6-5|TRBD1|.
CATRGGQVSYNEQFF
TGTGCCACCAGAGGGGGACAGGTATCCTACAATGAGCAGTTCTTC
>TRBJ1-2|TRBV25-1|.|.
CASSDSRYYGYTF
TGTGCCAGCAGTGATTCCCGATACTATGGCTACACCTTC
>TRBJ2-3|TRBV7-7|.|.
CASSLSSTYTDTQYF
TGTGCTAGCAGCTTATCCAGTACCTACACAGATACGCAGTATTTT
>TRBJ2-1|TRBV9|TRBD1|.
CASSSRQGRYNEQFF
TGTGCCAGCAGCTCCAGACAGGGGCGATACAATGAGCAGTTCTTC
>TRBJ1-6|TRBV6-5|.|once
CASSYDGNSPLHF
TGTGCCAGCAGTTACGATGGGAATTCACCCCTCCACTTT
>TRBJ1-2|TRBV9|.|.
CASSRDGGLNYGYTF
TGTGCCAGCAGCCGGGACGGGGGTCTAAACTATGGCTACACCTTC
>TRBJ2-2|TRBV5-4|.|.
CASSLRLGWGTGELFF
TGTGCCAGCAGCTTGCGTCTGGGGTGGGGCACCGGGGAGCTGTTTTTT
>TRBJ2-6|TRBV10-3|TRBD1|.
CAISGGQGMTGANVLTF
TGTGCCATCAGTGGGGGACAGGGGATGACTGGGGCCAACGTCCTGACTTTC
>TRBJ2-2|TRBV2|.|.
CASSEAGRGGTGELFF
TGTGCCAGCAGTGAAGCTGGCAGGGGCGGCACCGGGGAGCTGTTTTTT
>TRBJ1-2|TRBV10-3|.|.
CAISVSKGSYAYGYTF
TGTGCCATCAGTGTTTCAAAGGGGTCATATGCCTATGGCTACACCTTC
>TRBJ1-5|TRBV5-1|.|.
CASSLGGPGRQPQHF
TGCGCCAGCAGCTTGGGGGGGCCGGGGCGGCAGCCCCAGCATTTT
>TRBJ2-7|TRBV5-8|.|many
CASSLGDSSYEQYF
TGTGCCAGCAGCTTGGGGGATAGCTCCTACGAGCAGTACTTC
>TRBJ1-1|TRBV19|TRBD1|.
CASSIDREATEAFF
TGTGCCAGTAGTATTGACAGGGAAGCCACTGAAGCTTTCTTT
>TRBJ2-7|TRBV2|TRBD2|.
CASSGGLLAVSYEQYF
TGTGCCAGCAGTGGTGGATTACTAGCGGTCTCCTACGAGCAGTACTTC
>TRBJ1-2|TRBV19|.|.
CASSTQATYNYGYTF
TGTGCCAGTAGTACACAGGCTACCTATAACTATGGCTACACCTTC
>TRBJ2-1|TRBV9|.|.
CASSVDAGEVSDEQFF
TGTGCCAGCAGCGTAGATGCAGGGGAAGTGAGCGATGAGCAGTTCTTC
>TRBJ1-2|TRBV5-1|.|.
CASSLAGEAYGYTF
TGCGCCAGCAGCTTGGCGGGGGAGGCCTATGGCTACACCTTC
>TRBJ2-7|TRBV30|TRBD2|.
CAWESGSSYEQYF
TGTGCCTGGGAGAGCGGGAGCTCCTACGAGCAGTACTTC
>TRBJ2-3|TRBV18|.|.
CASSSSSTDTQYF
TGTGCCAGCTCATCGTCAAGCACAGATACGCAGTATTTT
>TRBJ1-2|TRBV3-1/TRBV3-2|.|.
CASSHMGGPKDGYTF
TGTGCCAGCAGCCACATGGGGGGCCCCAAGGATGGCTACACCTTC
>TRBJ2-2|TRBV7-9|.|.
CASSPSGATGELFF
TGTGCCAGCAGCCCTTCGGGGGCCACCGGGGAGCTGTTTTTT
>TRBJ2-3|TRBV2|.|medium-sized
CASREQGPTDTQYF
TGTGCCAGCAGGGAACAGGGCCCCACAGATACGCAGTATTTT
>TRBJ2-5|TRBV5-6|TRBD2|.
CASSSSIAGSVETQYF
TGTGCCAGCAGCTCATCGATAGCGGGGTCCGTCGAGACCCAGTACTTC
>TRBJ2-3|TRBV6-4|.|.
CASSDGPNTDTQYF
TGTGCCAGCAGTGACGGGCCAAACACAGATACGCAGTATTTT
>TRBJ1-1|TRBV28|.|.
CASKDRDPWESKVKNTEAFF
TGTGCCAGTAAGGACCGGGACCCGTGGGAGTCAAAGGTCAAAAACACTGAAGCTTTCTTT
>TRBJ2-1|TRBV9|.|.
CASSDGMNEQFF
TGTGCCAGCAGCGATGGAATGAATGAGCAGTTCTTC
>TRBJ1-5|TRBV24-1|.|.
CATSAAGGSNQPQHF
TGTGCCACCAGTGCAGCGGGGGGTAGCAATCAGCCCCAGCATTTT
>TRBJ1-2|TRBV28|.|once
CASIIGGGKGGYTF
TGTGCCAGCATCATCGGAGGGGGTAAGGGTGGCTACACCTTC
>TRBJ1-5|TRBV5-6|TRBD1|.
CASSPFRGTDSNQPQHF
TGTGCCAGCAGCCCATTCCGCGGGACAGATAGCAATCAGCCCCAGCATTTT
>TRBJ1-2|TRBV5-5|.|.
CASSARDNYGYTF
TGTGCCAGCAGCGCCAGGGATAACTATGGCTACACCTTC
>TRBJ1-2|TRBV7-6|.|.
CASSKTDRGYGYTF
TGTGCCAGCAGCAAAACGGACCGGGGCTATGGCTACACCTTC
>TRBJ2-1|TRBV4-1|.|.
CASSQVVADLGYNEQFF
TGCGCCAGCAGCCAAGTAGTAGCGGACCTAGGCTACAATGAGCAGTTCTTC